Detailed here is one T cell receptor (beta chain). The CDR3 covers 13 residues. Trimming removed 5 bases at V and 0 bases at J, with 7 bases between. Germline loops: CDR1 SGHAT, CDR2 FQDESV (reference sequence). These data are taken from a study of blood T cell repertoires in COVID-19. The overall study: There were acute and convalescent COVID-19 samples, and they came from the United States, Italy and Spain. Sample material is recorded as cDNA or gDNA derived from T cells, B-cell-depleted T cells, or PBMCs.

Methods used by the authors: Cell counts per sample came from amplifying reference gene primers. TCRdb's table, derived via immunoSEQ multiplex PCR, lists solely in-frame clones and lacks some. The V and J calls and clone size come from that table; D and trimming were worked out from the DNA. Among fewer than 250,000 clones listed, approximately 90% were seen once. The chain joins TRBV11-1 to TRBJ1-1; D gene ambiguous. The receptor's source is a man between 65 and 85 years old with acute or convalescent COVID-19. The sample consisted of peripheral blood. The CDR3 protein is CASSLQLNTEAFF. CDR3 DNA sequence: TGTGCCAGCAGCCTACAGCTGAACACTGAAGCTTTCTTT.